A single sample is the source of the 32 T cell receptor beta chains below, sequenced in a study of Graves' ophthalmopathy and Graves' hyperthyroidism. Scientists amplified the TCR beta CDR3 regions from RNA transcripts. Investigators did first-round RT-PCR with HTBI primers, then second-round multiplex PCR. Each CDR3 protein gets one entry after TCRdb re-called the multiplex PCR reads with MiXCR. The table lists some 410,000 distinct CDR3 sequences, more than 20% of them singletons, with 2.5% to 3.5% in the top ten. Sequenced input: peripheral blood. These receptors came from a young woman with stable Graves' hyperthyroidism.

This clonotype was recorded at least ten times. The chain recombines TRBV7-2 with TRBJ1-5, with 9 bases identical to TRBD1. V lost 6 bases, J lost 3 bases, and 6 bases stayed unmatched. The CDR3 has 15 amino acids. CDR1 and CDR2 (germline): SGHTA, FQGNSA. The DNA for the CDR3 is TGTGCCAGCAGGTGGACAGGGGCGTTCAATCAGCCCCAGCATTTT. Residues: CASRWTGAFNQPQHF. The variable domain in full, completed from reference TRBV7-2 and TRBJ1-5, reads GAGVSQSPSNKVTEKGKDVELRCDPISGHTALYWYRQSLGQGLEFLIYFQGNSAPDKSGLPSDRFSAERTGGSVSTLTIQRTQQEDSAVYLCASRWTGAFNQPQHFGDGTRLSIL.

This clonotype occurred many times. CDR3 region: CASSRPGLVSYEQYF. The CDR3 nucleotides read TGTGCCAGCAGCCGACCGGGACTGGTATCCTACGAGCAGTACTTC. The rearrangement joins TRBV7-2 to TRBJ2-7, with a tentative D call TRBD2 (6 bases). The germline V gene has CDR1 SGHTA and CDR2 FQGNSA. V lost 5 bases and J lost 1, with 15 bases in between. There are 15 residues in the CDR3.

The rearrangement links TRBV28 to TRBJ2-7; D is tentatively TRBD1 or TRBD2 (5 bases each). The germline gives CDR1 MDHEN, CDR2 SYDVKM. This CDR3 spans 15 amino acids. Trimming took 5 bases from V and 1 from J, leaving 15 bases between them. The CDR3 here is CASSILGTPSYEQYF. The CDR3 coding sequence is TGTGCCAGCAGTATCCTCGGGACGCCTTCCTACGAGCAGTACTTC.

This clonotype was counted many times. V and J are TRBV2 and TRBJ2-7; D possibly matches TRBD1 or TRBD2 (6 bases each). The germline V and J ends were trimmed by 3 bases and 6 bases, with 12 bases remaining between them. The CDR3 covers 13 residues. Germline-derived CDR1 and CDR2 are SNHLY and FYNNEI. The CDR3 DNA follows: TGTGCCAGCAGTGATGTGGAGGGGGGCGAGCAGTACTTC. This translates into CASSDVEGGEQYF.

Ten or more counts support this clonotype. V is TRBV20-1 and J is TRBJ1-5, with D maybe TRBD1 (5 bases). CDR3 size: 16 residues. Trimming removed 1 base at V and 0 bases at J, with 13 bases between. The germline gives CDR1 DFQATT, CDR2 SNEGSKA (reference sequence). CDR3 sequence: CSARAGGGYSNQPQHF. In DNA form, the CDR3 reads TGCAGTGCTAGAGCTGGGGGGGGGTATAGCAATCAGCCCCAGCATTTT.

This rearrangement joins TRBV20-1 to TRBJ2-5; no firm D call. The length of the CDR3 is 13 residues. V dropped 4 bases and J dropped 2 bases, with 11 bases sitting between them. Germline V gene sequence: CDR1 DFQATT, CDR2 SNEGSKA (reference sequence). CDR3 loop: CSAILGGQETQYF. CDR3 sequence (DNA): TGCAGTGCTATTTTGGGTGGGCAAGAGACCCAGTACTTC.

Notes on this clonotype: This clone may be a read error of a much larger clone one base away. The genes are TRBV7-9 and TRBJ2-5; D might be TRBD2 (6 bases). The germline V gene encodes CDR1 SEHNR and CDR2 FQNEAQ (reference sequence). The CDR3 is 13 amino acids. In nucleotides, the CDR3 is TGTGCCAGCAGCTTCCGGGAGCAAGATACCCAGTACTTC. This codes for CASSFREQDTQYF.

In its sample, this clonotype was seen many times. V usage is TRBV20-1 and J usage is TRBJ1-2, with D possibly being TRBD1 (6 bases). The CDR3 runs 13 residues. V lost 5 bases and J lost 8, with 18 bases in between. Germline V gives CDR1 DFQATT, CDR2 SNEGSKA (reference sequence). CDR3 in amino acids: CSAPKQGLGGYTF. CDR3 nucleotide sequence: TGCAGTGCTCCGAAACAGGGTCTAGGCGGCTACACCTTC.

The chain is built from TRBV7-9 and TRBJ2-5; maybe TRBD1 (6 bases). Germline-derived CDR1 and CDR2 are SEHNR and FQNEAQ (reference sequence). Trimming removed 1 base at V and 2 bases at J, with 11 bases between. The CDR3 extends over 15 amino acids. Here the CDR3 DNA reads TGTGCCAGCAGCTTAGATCAGGGGAGTCAAGAGACCCAGTACTTC. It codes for CASSLDQGSQETQYF.

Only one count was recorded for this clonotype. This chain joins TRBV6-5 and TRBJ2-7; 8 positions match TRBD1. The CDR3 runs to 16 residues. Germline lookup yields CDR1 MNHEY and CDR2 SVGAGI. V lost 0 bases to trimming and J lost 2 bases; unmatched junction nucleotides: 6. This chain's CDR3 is CASSYSGAGGAYEQYF. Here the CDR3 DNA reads TGTGCCAGCAGTTACTCTGGGGCAGGGGGCGCCTACGAGCAGTACTTC.

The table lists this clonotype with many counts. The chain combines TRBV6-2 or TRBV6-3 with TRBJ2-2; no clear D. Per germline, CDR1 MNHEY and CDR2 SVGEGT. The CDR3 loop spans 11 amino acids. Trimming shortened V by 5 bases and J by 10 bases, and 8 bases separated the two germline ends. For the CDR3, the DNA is TGTGCCAGCAGTAGACCGACGGAGCTGTTTTTT. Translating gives CASSRPTELFF.

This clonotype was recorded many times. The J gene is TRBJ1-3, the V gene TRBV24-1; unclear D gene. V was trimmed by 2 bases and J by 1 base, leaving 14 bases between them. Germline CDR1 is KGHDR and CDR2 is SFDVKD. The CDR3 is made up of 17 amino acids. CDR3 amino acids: CATSDSQVGRSGNTIYF. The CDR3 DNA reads TGTGCCACCAGTGATTCCCAGGTGGGAAGGTCTGGAAACACCATATATTTT.

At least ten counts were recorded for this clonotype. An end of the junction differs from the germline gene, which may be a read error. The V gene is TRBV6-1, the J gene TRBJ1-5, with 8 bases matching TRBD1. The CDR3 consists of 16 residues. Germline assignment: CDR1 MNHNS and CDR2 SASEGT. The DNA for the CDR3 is TGTGCCAGCGGTGACTTGGGCAGGGGGCGTAGTCAGCCCCAGCATTTT. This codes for CASGDLGRGRSQPQHF.

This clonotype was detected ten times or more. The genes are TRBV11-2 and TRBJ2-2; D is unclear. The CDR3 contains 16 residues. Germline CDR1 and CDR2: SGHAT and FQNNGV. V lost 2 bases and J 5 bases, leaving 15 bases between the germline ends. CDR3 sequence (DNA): TGTGCCAGCAGCTTATTAGGACCCTCAATTACCGGGGAGCTGTTTTTT. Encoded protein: CASSLLGPSITGELFF.

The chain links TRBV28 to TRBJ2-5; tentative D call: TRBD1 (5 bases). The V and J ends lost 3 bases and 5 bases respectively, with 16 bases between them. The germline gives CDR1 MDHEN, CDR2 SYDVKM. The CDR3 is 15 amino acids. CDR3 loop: CASSFSRNRMETQYF. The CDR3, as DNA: TGTGCCAGCAGTTTTTCACGGAACAGGATGGAGACCCAGTACTTC.

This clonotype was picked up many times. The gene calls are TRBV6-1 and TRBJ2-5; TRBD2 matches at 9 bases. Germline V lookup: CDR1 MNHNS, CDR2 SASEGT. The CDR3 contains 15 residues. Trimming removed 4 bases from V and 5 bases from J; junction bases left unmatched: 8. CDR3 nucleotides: TGTGCCAGCAGTGCCCCGGGACTAGCTGGCGAGACCCAGTACTTC. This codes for CASSAPGLAGETQYF.

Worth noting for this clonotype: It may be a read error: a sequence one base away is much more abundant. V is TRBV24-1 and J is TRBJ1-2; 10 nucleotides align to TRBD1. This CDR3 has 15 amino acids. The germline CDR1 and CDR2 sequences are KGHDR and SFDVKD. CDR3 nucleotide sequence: TGTGCCACCTGCCAACGGGGGACAGGGGTGTATGGCTGCACCTTC. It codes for CATCQRGTGVYGCTF.

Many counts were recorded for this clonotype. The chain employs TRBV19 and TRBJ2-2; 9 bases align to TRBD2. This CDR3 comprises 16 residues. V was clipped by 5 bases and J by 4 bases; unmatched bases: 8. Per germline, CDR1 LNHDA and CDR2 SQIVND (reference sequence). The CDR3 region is CASSSPGLASTGELFF. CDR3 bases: TGTGCCAGTAGTTCGCCGGGACTAGCTTCCACCGGGGAGCTGTTTTTT.

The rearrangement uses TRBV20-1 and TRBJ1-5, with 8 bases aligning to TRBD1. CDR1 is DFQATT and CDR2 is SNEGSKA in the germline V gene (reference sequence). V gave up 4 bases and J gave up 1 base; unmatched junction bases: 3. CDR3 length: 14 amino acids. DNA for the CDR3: TGCAGTGCTACCAGGGGGCCGAGCAATCAGCCCCAGCATTTT. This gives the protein CSATRGPSNQPQHF.

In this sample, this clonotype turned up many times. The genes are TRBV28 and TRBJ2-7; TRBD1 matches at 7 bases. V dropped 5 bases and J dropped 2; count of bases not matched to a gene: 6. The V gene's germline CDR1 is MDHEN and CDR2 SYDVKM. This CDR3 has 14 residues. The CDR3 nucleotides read TGTGCCAGCAGTACCGGACAGGTTACCTACGAGCAGTACTTC. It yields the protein CASSTGQVTYEQYF.

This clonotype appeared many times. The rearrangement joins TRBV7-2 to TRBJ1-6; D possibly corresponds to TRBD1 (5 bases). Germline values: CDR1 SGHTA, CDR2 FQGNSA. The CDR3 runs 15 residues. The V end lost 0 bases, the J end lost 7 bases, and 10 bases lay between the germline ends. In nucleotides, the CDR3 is TGTGCCAGCAGCTTAGCGCCAGGGCAAAATTCACCCCTCCACTTT. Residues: CASSLAPGQNSPLHF.

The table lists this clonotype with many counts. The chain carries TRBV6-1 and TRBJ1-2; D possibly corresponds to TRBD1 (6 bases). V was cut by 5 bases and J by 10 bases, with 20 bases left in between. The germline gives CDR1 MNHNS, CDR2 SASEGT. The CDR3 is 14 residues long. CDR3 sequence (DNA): TGTGCCAGCAGTAAAGGGGGTTTTCGGTTAGACTACACCTTC. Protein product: CASSKGGFRLDYTF.

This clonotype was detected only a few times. CDR3 protein: CASSLGSRNGELFF. In DNA, the CDR3 is TGTGCCAGCAGCTTAGGTAGTAGGAACGGGGAGCTGTTTTTT. The rearrangement links TRBV7-8 to TRBJ2-2; D not certain. V lost 1 base and J lost 7, with 10 bases in between. The CDR3 length is 14 residues. Germline V gives CDR1 SGHVS, CDR2 FQNEAQ.

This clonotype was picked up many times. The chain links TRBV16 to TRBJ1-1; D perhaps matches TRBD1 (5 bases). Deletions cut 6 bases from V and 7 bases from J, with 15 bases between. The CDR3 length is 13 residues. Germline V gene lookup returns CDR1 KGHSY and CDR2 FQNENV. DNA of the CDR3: TGTGCCAGCAGTCAGACAACAGGTAATGAAGCTTTCTTT. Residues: CASSQTTGNEAFF. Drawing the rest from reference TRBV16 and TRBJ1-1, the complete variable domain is GEEVAQTPKHLVRGEGQKAKLYCAPIKGHSYVFWYQQVLKNEFKFLISFQNENVFDETGMPKERFSAKCLPNSPCSLEIQATKLEDSAVYFCASSQTTGNEAFFGQGTRLTVV.

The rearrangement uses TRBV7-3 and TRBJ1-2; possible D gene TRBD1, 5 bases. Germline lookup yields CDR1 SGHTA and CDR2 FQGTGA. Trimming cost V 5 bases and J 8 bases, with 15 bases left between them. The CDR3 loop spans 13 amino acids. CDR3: CASSPQQGVGYTF. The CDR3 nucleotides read TGTGCCAGCAGCCCCCAGCAGGGTGTCGGCTACACCTTC.

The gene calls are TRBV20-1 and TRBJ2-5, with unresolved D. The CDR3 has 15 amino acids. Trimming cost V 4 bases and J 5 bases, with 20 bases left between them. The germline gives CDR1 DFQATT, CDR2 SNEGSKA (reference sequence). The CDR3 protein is CSATIGGPPWETQYF. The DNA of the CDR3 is TGCAGTGCTACCATTGGCGGCCCACCCTGGGAGACCCAGTACTTC.

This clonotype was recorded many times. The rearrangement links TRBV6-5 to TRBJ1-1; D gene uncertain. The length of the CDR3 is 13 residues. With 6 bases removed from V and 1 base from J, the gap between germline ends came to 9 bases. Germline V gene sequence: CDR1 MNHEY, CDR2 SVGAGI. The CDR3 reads CASSPIRNTEAFF. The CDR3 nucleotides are TGTGCCAGCAGCCCAATCAGGAACACTGAAGCTTTCTTT.

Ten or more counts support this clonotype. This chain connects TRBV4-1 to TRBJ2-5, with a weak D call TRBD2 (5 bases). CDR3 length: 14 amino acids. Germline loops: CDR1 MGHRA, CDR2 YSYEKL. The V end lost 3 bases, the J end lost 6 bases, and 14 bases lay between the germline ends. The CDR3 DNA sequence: TGCGCCAGCAGCCATACAAATAGCGATAAGACCCAGTACTTC. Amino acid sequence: CASSHTNSDKTQYF.

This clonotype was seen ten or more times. The CDR3 here is CSASLGGVTGNTEAFF. The DNA of the CDR3 is TGCAGTGCTAGTCTAGGCGGAGTAACAGGGAACACTGAAGCTTTCTTT. J is TRBJ1-1 and V is TRBV20-1; tentatively, D is TRBD1 (5 bases). Looked up from germline, CDR1 is DFQATT and CDR2 is SNEGSKA (reference sequence). Trimming took 3 bases from V and 1 from J, leaving 18 bases between them. The CDR3 totals 16 residues.

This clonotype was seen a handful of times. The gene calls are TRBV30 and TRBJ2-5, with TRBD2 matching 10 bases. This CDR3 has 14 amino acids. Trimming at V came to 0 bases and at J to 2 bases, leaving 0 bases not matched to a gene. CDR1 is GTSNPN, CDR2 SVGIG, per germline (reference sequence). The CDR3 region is CAWSVGLAQETQYF. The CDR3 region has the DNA TGTGCCTGGAGTGTGGGACTAGCGCAAGAGACCCAGTACTTC. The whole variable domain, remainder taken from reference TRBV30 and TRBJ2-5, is SQTIHQWPATLVQPVGSPLSLECTVEGTSNPNLYWYRQAAGRGLQLLFYSVGIGQISSEVPQNLSASRPQDRQFILSSKKLLLSDSGFYLCAWSVGLAQETQYFGPGTRLLVL.

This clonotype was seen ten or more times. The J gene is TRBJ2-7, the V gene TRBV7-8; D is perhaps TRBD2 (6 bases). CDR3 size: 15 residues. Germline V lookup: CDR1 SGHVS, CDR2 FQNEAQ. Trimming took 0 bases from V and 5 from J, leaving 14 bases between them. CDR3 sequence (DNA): TGTGCCAGCAGCTTAGCTCTGACTAGTTTCGACGAGCAGTACTTC. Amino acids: CASSLALTSFDEQYF.

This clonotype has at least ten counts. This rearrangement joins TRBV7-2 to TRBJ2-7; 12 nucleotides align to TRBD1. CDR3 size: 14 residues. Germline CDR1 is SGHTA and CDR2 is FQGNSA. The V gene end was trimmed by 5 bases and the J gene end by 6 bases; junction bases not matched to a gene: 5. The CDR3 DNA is TGTGCCAGCAGCCTAGGGACAGGGGGCGGCGAGCAGTACTTC. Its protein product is CASSLGTGGGEQYF.